Only one count was recorded for the clone carrying this TCR beta chain. The sample originates from a study of blood T cell repertoires in COVID-19. Study summary: The cDNA or gDNA used as material had been derived from T cells, B-cell-depleted T cells, or PBMCs.

Data came from immunoSEQ multiplex PCR; TCRdb stores just in-frame clones and leaves some out. This sample yields 200,000 to 250,000 clones, of which around nine tenths are seen a single time; 2.7% belongs to the top ten. Material: peripheral blood. The sequence was collected from a woman aged 55-75 years with acute or convalescent COVID-19.

CDR3 nucleotides: TGTGCCAGCAGATATGGTCGGCAGGGATACACCGGGGAGCTGTTTTTT. Translating it yields CASRYGRQGYTGELFF. The genes are TRBV27 and TRBJ2-2; TRBD1 is a possible D gene (5 bases). CDR3 length: 16 residues. V was cut by 6 bases and J by 3 bases, with 17 bases left in between. Germline loops: CDR1 MNHEY, CDR2 SMNVEV (reference sequence).